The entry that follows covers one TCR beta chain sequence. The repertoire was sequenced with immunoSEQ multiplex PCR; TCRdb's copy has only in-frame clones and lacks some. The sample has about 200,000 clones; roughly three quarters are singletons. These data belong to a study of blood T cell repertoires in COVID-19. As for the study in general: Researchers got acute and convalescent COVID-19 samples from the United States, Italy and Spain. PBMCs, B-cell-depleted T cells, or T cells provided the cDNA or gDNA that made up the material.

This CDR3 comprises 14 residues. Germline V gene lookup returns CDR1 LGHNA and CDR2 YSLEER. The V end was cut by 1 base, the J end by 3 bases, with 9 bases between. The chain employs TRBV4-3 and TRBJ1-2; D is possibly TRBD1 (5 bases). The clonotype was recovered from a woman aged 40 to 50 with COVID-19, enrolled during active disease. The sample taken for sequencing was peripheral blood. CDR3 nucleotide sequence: TGCGCCAGCAGCCAAGTAGGCAGGGACTATGGCTACACCTTC. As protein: CASSQVGRDYGYTF.